This T cell receptor (beta chain) emerged from a study of blood T cell repertoires in COVID-19. Generated by immunoSEQ multiplex PCR, the TCRdb table keeps only in-frame clones and is missing some. Counted here are 200,000 to 250,000 clones, 75% to 85% occurring once; the ten biggest clones make up less than 6.5%. Enrolled during active infection, Seattle patients were then followed longitudinally. J gave up 1 base and V 6 bases, and 9 bases lay outside the gene matches. Germline V gives CDR1 MDHEN, CDR2 SYDVKM. This CDR3 spans 16 amino acids. This TCR was recovered from a man over 45 with COVID-19, enrolled during active disease. V usage is TRBV28 and J usage is TRBJ1-3, with 7 bases that match TRBD1. Sequencing was performed on peripheral blood. The CDR3 reads CASRSTGAASGNTIYF. The CDR3 DNA is TGTGCCAGCAGATCTACAGGGGCGGCTTCTGGAAACACCATATATTTT.